Presented here are 10 T cell receptor beta chains from one specimen sequenced in a study of blood T cell repertoires in COVID-19 (dated by TCRdb to about 2020). Library method: the immunoSEQ multiplex PCR assay. TCRdb took over this immuneACCESS table, retaining in-frame rearrangements with V and J assigned. Such tables are incomplete; in checked studies, under half of the missing clones stem from an unresolved V gene, and the remainder is unexplained. In all, the sample holds roughly 440,000 clones, and around 88% of those were seen once. The ten largest clones capture around an eighth of the sample. The sequencing input was peripheral blood. The receptors were sampled from a woman in her fifties or sixties with COVID-19, enrolled during active disease.

CDR3 DNA sequence: TGTGCCAGCAGTAGCAAAACAGGGGGCAGTGACGGCTACACCTTC. It encodes CASSSKTGGSDGYTF. The chain combines TRBV11-2 with TRBJ1-2; the match to TRBD1 covers 9 bases. CDR1 SGHAT and CDR2 FQNNGV come from the germline V gene. Unmatched junction bases numbered 13, after V lost 6 bases and J lost 8 bases. The length of the CDR3 is 15 residues. Full variable domain (remainder filled in from reference TRBV11-2 and TRBJ1-2): EAGVAQSPRYKIIEKRQSVAFWCNPISGHATLYWYQQILGQGPKLLIQFQNNGVVDDSQLPKDRFSAERLKGVDSTLKIQPAKLEDSAVYLCASSSKTGGSDGYTFGSGTRLTVV.

The chain combines TRBV10-3 with TRBJ2-7, with 9 bases that match TRBD1. Per the germline V gene, CDR1 is ENHRY and CDR2 is SYGVKD. Trimming cost V 1 base and J 0 bases; bases outside gene matches: 4. This CDR3 spans 16 amino acids. CDR3 residues: CAISEWGDRASYEQYF. The CDR3 DNA reads as TGTGCCATCAGTGAGTGGGGGGACAGGGCCTCCTACGAGCAGTACTTC.

The chain employs TRBV30 and TRBJ1-2; a weak D match, TRBD1 (6 bases). The CDR3 is made up of 13 amino acids. Per the germline V gene, CDR1 is GTSNPN and CDR2 is SVGIG (reference sequence). V gave up 3 bases and J gave up 0 bases, with 8 bases separating them. The CDR3 DNA reads TGTGCCTGGAGGGACAGCACTAACTATGGCTACACCTTC. It translates to CAWRDSTNYGYTF.

The J gene is TRBJ1-1, the V gene TRBV5-1, with D perhaps TRBD1 (6 bases). This CDR3 has 14 amino acids. Germline V gene sequence: CDR1 SGHRS, CDR2 YFSETQ. The V end lost 2 bases, the J end lost 1 base, and 9 bases lay between the germline ends. Here the CDR3 reads CASSFRDKNTEAFF. CDR3 nucleotide sequence: TGCGCCAGCAGCTTCCGGGACAAGAACACTGAAGCTTTCTTT.

This clone was found once. V gene TRBV2 combines with J gene TRBJ1-6, with D perhaps TRBD1 (5 bases). This CDR3 contains 13 residues. Germline V gene sequence: CDR1 SNHLY, CDR2 FYNNEI. Trimming took 9 bases from V and 11 from J, leaving 17 bases between them. The CDR3 is CASRGTWDTPLHF. Written as DNA, the CDR3 is TGTGCCAGTAGGGGTACCTGGGATACACCCCTCCACTTT.

The chain uses TRBV6-6 and TRBJ1-6; TRBD1 might be the D (5 bases). Germline V CDR1 and CDR2: MNHNY, SVGAGI (reference sequence). The CDR3 covers 14 residues. Trimming stripped 8 bases from V and 9 bases from J, with 17 bases between. This CDR3 is CASGFTGGGSPLHF. DNA of the CDR3: TGTGCCAGCGGCTTCACAGGCGGGGGTTCACCCCTCCACTTT.

The chain has TRBV5-1 and TRBJ2-5; no clear D. Trimming stripped 3 bases from V and 2 bases from J, with 11 bases between. Germline CDR1 reads SGHRS; CDR2 reads YFSETQ. This CDR3 is 14 amino acids long. CDR3 DNA: TGCGCCAGCAGCTCTTCTCCTAGTCAAGAGACCCAGTACTTC. Protein: CASSSSPSQETQYF.

The chain joins TRBV11-3 to TRBJ2-5; D not resolved. Trimming took 3 bases from V and 3 from J, leaving 20 bases between them. This CDR3 is 17 amino acids long. Germline values: CDR1 SGHNT, CDR2 YENEEA. CDR3: CASSFLDEPNMEETQYF. The CDR3 nucleotides are TGTGCCAGCAGCTTCCTAGATGAACCCAACATGGAAGAGACCCAGTACTTC.

The chain recombines TRBV12-5 with TRBJ2-3; D unresolved. The V gene lost 4 bases and the J gene lost 5 bases, with 10 bases spanning the gap. This CDR3 comprises 13 residues. The V gene's germline CDR1 is LGHNT and CDR2 FRNRAP. CDR3 in amino acids: CASGWVSGDTQYF. In nucleotides, the CDR3 is TGTGCTAGTGGTTGGGTCTCAGGAGATACGCAGTATTTT.

J is TRBJ2-7 and V is TRBV19; maybe TRBD1 (6 bases). There are 14 residues in the CDR3. Germline CDR1 LNHDA, CDR2 SQIVND (reference sequence). Trimming took off 1 base at V and 3 bases at J, with 10 bases between the two ends. The CDR3 spells CASSIADRFYEQYF. CDR3 sequence (DNA): TGTGCCAGTAGTATAGCGGACAGATTCTACGAGCAGTACTTC. The entire variable domain, with the rest obtained from reference TRBV19 and TRBJ2-7, is as follows: DGGITQSPKYLFRKEGQNVTLSCEQNLNHDAMYWYRQDPGQGLRLIYYSQIVNDFQKGDIAEGYSVSREKKESFPLTVTSAQKNPTAFYLCASSIADRFYEQYFGPGTRLTVT.